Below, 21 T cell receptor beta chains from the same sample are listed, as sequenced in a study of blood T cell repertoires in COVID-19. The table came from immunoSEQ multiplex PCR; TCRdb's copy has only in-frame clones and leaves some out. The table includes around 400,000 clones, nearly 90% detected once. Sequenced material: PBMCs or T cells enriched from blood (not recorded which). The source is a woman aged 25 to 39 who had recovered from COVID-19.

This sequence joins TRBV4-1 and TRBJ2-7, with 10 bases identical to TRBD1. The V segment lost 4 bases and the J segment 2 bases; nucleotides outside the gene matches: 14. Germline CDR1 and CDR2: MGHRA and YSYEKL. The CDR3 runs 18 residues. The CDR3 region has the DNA TGCGCCAGCAGCCCACGGGACAGGGGCACCCCATTAACCTACGAGCAGTACTTC. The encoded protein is CASSPRDRGTPLTYEQYF.

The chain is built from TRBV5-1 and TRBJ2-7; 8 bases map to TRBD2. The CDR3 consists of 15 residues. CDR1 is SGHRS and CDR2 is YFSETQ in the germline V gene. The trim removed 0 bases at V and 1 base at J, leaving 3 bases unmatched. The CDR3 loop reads CASSLVSSGSYEQYF. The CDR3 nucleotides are TGCGCCAGCAGCTTGGTGTCTAGCGGGTCCTACGAGCAGTACTTC.

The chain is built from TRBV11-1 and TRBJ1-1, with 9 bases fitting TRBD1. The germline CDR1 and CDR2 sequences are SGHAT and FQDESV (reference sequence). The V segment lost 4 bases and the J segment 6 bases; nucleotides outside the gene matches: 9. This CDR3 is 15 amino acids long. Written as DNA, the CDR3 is TGTGCCAGCAGCTCCTCATCCGGGACAGGGCCTGAAGCTTTCTTT. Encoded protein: CASSSSSGTGPEAFF.

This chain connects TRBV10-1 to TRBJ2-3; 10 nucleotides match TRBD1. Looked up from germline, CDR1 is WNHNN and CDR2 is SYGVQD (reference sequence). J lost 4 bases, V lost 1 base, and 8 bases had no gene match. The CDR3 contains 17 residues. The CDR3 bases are TGCGCCAGCAGTGAGTGGACCGGGACAGGGGCGGCAGATACGCAGTATTTT. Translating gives CASSEWTGTGAADTQYF.

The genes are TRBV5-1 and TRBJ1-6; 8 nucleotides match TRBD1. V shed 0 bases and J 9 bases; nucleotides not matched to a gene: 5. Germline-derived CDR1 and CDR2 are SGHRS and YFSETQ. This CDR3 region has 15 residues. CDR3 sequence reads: CASSLGGQGRSPLHF. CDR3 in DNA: TGCGCCAGCAGCTTGGGAGGACAGGGTCGTTCACCCCTCCACTTT. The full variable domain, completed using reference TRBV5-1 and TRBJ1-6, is KAGVTQTPRYLIKTRGQQVTLSCSPISGHRSVSWYQQTPGQGLQFLFEYFSETQRNKGNFPGRFSGRQFSNSRSEMNVSTLELGDSALYLCASSLGGQGRSPLHFGNGTRLTVT.

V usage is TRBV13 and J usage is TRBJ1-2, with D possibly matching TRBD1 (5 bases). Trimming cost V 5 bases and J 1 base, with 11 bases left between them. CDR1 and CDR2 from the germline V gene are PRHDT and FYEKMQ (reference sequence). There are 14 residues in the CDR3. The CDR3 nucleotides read TGTGCCAGCAGCCCTCCACAGGTTAACTATGGCTACACCTTC. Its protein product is CASSPPQVNYGYTF.

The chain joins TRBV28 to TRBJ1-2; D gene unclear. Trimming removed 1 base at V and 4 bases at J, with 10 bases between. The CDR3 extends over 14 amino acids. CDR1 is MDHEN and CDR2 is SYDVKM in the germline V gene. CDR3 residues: CASSLSPLGYGYTF. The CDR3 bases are TGTGCCAGCAGTTTATCACCGCTCGGCTATGGCTACACCTTC.

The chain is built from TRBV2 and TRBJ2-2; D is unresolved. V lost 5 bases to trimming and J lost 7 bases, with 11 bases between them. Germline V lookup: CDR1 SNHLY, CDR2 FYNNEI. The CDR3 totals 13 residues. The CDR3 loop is CASSREIGGELFF. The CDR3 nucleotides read TGTGCCAGCAGTCGAGAGATCGGCGGGGAGCTGTTTTTT. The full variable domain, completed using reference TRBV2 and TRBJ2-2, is EPEVTQTPSHQVTQMGQEVILRCVPISNHLYFYWYRQILGQKVEFLVSFYNNEISEKSEIFDDQFSVERPDGSNFTLKIRSTKLEDSAMYFCASSREIGGELFFGEGSRLTVL.

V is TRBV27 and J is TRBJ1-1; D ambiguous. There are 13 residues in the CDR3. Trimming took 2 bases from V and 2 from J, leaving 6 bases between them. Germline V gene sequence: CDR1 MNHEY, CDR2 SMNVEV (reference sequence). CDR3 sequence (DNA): TGTGCCAGCAGTTTAGCGCTAAACACTGAAGCTTTCTTT. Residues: CASSLALNTEAFF.

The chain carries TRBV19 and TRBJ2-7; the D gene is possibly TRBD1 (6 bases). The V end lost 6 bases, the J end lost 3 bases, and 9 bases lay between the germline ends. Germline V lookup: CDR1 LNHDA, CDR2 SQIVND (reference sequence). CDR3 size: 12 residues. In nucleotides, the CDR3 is TGTGCCAGTAGCGACAGGAGCTACGAGCAGTACTTC. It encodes CASSDRSYEQYF.

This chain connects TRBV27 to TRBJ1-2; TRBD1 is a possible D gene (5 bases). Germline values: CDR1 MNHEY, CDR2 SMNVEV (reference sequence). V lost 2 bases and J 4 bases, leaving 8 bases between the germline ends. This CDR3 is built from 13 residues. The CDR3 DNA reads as TGTGCCAGCAGTTTAGGGGCGCCCTATGGCTACACCTTC. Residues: CASSLGAPYGYTF.

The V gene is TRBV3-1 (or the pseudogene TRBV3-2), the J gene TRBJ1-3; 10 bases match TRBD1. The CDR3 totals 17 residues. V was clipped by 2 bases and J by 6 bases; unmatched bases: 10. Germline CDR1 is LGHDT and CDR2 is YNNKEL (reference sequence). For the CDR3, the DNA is TGTGCCAGCAGCCAACATCCCGGGACAGGGGAAGAAAACACCATATATTTT. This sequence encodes CASSQHPGTGEENTIYF.

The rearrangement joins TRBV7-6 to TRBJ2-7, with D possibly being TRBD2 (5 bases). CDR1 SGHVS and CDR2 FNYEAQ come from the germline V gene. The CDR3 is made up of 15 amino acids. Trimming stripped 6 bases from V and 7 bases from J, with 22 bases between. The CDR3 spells CASSKRAEGPWEQYF. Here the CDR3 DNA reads TGTGCCAGCAGTAAAAGAGCCGAGGGCCCCTGGGAGCAGTACTTC.

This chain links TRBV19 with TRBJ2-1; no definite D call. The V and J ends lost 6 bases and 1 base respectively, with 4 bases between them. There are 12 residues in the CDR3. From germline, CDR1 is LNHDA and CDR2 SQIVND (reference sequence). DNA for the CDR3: TGTGCCAGTAGAGAGTCCTACAATGAGCAGTTCTTC. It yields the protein CASRESYNEQFF.

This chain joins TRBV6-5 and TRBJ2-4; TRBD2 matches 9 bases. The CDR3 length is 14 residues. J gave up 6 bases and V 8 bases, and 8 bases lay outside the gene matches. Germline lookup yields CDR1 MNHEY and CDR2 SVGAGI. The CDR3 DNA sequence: TGTGCCAGCGGGGCGGGAGGGCCGAGAAACATTCAGTACTTC. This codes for CASGAGGPRNIQYF.

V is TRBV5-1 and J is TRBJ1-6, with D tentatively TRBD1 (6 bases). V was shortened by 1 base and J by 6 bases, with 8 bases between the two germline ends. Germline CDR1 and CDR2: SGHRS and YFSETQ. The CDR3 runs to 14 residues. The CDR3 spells CASSLTRGNSPLHF. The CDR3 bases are TGCGCCAGCAGCTTGACCAGGGGTAATTCACCCCTCCACTTT.

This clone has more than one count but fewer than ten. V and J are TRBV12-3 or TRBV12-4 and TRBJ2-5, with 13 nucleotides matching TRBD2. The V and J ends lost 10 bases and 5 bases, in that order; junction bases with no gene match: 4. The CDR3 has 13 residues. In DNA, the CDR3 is TGTGCCAACGGACTAGCGGGAGTGGAGACCCAGTACTTC. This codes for CANGLAGVETQYF.

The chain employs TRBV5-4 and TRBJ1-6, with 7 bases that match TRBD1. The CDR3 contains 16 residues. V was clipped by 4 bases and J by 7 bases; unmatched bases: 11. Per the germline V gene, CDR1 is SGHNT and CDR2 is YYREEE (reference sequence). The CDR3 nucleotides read TGTGCCAGCAGCATAAACAGGGGTAGGGGAAATTCACCCCTCCACTTT. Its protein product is CASSINRGRGNSPLHF.

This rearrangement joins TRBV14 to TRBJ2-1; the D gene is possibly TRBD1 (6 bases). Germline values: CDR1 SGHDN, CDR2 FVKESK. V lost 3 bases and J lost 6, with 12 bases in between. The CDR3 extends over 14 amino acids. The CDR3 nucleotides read TGTGCCAGCAGCCAGATGAAAGGGGGCAATGAGCAGTTCTTC. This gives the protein CASSQMKGGNEQFF.

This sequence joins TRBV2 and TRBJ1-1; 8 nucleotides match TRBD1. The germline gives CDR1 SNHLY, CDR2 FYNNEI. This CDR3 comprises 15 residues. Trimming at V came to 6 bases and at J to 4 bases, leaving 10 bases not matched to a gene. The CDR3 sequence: CASSMGQADPTEAFF. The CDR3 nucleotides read TGTGCCAGCAGCATGGGACAGGCGGACCCCACTGAAGCTTTCTTT.

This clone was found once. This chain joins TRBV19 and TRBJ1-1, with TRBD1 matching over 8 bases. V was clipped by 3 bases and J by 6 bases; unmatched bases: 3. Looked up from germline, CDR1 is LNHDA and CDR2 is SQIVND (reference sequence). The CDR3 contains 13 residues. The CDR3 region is CASSIARGPEAFF. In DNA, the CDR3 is TGTGCCAGTAGTATTGCCAGGGGGCCTGAAGCTTTCTTT.